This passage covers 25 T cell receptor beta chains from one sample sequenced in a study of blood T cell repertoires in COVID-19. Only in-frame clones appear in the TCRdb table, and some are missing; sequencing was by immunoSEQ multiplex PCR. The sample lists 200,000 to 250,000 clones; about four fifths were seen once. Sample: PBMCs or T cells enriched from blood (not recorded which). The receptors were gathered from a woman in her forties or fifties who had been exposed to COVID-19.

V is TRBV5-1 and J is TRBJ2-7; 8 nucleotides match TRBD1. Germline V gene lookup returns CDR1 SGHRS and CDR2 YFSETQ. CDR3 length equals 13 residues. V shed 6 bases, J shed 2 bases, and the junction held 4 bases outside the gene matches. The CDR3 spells CASTGGFPYEQYF. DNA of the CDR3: TGCGCCAGCACAGGGGGCTTCCCCTACGAGCAGTACTTC.

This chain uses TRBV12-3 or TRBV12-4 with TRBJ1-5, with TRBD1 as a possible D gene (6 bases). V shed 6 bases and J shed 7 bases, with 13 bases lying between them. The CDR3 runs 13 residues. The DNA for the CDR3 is TGTGCCAGCAGGTCACAGGGCTTACAGCCCCAGCATTTT. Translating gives CASRSQGLQPQHF.

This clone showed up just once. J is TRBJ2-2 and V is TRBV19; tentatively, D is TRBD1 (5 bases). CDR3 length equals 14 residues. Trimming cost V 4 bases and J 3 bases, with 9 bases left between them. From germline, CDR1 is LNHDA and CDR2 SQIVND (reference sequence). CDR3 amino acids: CASSRDSHTGELFF. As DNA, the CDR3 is TGTGCCAGTAGTAGAGACAGTCACACCGGGGAGCTGTTTTTT.

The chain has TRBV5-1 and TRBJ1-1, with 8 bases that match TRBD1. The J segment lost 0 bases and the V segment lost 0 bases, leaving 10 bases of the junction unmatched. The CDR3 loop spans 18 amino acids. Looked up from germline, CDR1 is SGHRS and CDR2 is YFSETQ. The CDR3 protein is CASSLVTRQGHMNTEAFF. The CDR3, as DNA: TGCGCCAGCAGCTTGGTAACCCGACAGGGGCATATGAACACTGAAGCTTTCTTT. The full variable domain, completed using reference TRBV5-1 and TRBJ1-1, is KAGVTQTPRYLIKTRGQQVTLSCSPISGHRSVSWYQQTPGQGLQFLFEYFSETQRNKGNFPGRFSGRQFSNSRSEMNVSTLELGDSALYLCASSLVTRQGHMNTEAFFGQGTRLTVV.

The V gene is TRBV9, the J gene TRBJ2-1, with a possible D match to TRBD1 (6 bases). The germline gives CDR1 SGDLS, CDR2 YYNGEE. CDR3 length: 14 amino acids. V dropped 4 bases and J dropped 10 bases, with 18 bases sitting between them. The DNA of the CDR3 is TGTGCCAGCAGCCGCGGACAGTACGAAGGGGAGCAGTTCTTC. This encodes CASSRGQYEGEQFF. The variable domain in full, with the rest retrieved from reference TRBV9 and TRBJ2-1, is DSGVTQTPKHLITATGQRVTLRCSPRSGDLSVYWYQQSLDQGLQFLIQYYNGEERAKGNILERFSAQQFPDLHSELNLSSLELGDSALYFCASSRGQYEGEQFFGPGTRLTVL.

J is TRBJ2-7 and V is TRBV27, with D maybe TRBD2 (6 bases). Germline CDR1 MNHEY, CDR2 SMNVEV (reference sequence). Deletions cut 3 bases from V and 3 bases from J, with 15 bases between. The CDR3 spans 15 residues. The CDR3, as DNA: TGTGCCAGCAGTTTCGGGCAGGGAGGAAACTACGAGCAGTACTTC. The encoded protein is CASSFGQGGNYEQYF.

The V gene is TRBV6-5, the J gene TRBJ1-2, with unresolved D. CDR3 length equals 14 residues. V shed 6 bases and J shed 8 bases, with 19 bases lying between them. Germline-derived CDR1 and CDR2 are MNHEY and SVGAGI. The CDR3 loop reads CASSAGDFARGYTF. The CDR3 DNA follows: TGTGCCAGCAGCGCCGGTGATTTCGCCCGAGGCTACACCTTC.

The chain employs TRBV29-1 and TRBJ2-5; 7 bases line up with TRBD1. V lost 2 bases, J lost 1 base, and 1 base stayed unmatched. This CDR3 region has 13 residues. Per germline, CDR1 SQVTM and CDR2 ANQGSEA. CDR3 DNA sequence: TGCAGCGTTGAAAGGGGGCTCCAAGAGACCCAGTACTTC. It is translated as CSVERGLQETQYF.

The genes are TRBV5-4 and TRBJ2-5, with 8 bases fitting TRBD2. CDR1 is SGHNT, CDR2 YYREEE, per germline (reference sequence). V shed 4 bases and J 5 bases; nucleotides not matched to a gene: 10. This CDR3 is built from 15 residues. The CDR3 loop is CASSPGVAGRETQYF. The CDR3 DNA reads TGTGCCAGCAGCCCTGGGGTAGCGGGGAGGGAGACCCAGTACTTC.

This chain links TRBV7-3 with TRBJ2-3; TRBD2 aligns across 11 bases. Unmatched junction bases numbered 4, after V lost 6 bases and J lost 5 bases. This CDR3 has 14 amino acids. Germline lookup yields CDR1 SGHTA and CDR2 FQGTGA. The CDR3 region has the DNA TGTGCCAGCAGTTATGGACTAGCGGGAGATACGCAGTATTTT. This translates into CASSYGLAGDTQYF.

The CDR3 region is CASSQNRDRGMNTEAFF. The CDR3 DNA sequence: TGTGCCAGCAGCCAAAACCGGGACAGAGGGATGAACACTGAAGCTTTCTTT. The gene calls are TRBV21-1 and TRBJ1-1; the DNA was not compared with TRBD1, the D call given in the table. TRBV21-1 is given as a pseudogene. CDR3 length: 17 amino acids.

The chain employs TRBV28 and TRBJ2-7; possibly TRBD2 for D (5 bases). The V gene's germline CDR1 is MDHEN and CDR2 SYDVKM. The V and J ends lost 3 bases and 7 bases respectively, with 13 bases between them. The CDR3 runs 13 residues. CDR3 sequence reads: CASSFAVQREQYF. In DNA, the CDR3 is TGTGCCAGCAGTTTCGCCGTTCAGCGGGAGCAGTACTTC.

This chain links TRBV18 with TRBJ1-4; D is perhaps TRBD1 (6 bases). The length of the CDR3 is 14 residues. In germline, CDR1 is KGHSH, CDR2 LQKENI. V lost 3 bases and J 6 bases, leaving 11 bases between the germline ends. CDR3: CASSPQQGDEKLFF. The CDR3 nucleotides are TGTGCCAGCTCACCGCAACAGGGAGATGAAAAACTGTTTTTT.

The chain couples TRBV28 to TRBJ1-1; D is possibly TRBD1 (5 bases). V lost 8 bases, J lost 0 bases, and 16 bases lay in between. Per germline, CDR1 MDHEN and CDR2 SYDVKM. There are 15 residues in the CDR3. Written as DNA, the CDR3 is TGTGCCAGCGCCCTTCTCCAGGGAATGAACACTGAAGCTTTCTTT. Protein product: CASALLQGMNTEAFF.

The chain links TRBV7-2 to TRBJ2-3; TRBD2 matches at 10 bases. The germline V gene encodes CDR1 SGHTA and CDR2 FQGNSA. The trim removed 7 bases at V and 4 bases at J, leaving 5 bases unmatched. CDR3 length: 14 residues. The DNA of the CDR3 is TGTGCCAGCAAAGCGGGGGGGCCCCCAGATACGCAGTATTTT. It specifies CASKAGGPPDTQYF.

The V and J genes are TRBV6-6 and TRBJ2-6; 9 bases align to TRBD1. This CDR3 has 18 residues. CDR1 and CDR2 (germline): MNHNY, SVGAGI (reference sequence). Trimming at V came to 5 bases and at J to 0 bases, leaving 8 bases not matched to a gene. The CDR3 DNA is TGTGCCAGCAGTCTCTCCGGGACAGGGATCTCTGGGGCCAACGTCCTGACTTTC. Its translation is CASSLSGTGISGANVLTF.

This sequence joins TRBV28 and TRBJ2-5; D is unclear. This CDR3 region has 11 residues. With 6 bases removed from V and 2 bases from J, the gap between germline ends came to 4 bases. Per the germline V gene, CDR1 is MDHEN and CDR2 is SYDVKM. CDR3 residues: CASSRQETQYF. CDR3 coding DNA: TGTGCCAGCAGCAGGCAAGAGACCCAGTACTTC.

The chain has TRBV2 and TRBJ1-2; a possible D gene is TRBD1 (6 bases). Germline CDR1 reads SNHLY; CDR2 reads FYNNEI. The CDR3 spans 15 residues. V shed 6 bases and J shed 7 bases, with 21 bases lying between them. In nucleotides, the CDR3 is TGTGCCAGCAGCCGAACATCGCCTCAGGGGACTGGCTACACCTTC. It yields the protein CASSRTSPQGTGYTF.

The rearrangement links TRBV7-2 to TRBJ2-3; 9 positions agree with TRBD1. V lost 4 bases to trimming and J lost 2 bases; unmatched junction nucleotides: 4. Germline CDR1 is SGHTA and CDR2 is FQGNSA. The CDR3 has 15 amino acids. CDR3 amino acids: CASSSGQGSTDTQYF. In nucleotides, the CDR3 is TGTGCCAGCAGCTCCGGACAGGGGTCCACAGATACGCAGTATTTT.

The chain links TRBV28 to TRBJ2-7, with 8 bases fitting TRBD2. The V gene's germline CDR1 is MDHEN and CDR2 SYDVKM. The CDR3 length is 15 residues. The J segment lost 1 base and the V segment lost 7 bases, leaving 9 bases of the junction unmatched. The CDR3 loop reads CASNSGGYSSYEQYF. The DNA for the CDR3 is TGTGCCAGCAATTCGGGGGGGTATAGTTCCTACGAGCAGTACTTC.

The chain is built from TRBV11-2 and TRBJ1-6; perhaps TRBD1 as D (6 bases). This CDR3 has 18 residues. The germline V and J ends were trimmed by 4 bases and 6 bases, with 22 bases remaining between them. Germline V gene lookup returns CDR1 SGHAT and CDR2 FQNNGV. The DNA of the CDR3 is TGTGCCAGCAGCTCCAGAGGGTGGGCCAGGGGATCTAATTCACCCCTCCACTTT. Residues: CASSSRGWARGSNSPLHF.

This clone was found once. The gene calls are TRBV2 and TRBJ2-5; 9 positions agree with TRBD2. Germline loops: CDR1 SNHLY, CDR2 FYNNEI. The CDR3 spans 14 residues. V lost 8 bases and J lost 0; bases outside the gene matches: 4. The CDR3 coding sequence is TGTGCCAGCCACAGGACTAGCGACCAAGAGACCCAGTACTTC. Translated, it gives CASHRTSDQETQYF.

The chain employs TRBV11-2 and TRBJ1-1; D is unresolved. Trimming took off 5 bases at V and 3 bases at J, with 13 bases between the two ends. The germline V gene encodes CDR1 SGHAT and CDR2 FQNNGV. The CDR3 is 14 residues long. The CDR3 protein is CASSPVAWHTEAFF. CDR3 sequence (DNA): TGTGCCAGCAGCCCAGTGGCTTGGCACACTGAAGCTTTCTTT. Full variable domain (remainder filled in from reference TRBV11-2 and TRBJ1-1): EAGVAQSPRYKIIEKRQSVAFWCNPISGHATLYWYQQILGQGPKLLIQFQNNGVVDDSQLPKDRFSAERLKGVDSTLKIQPAKLEDSAVYLCASSPVAWHTEAFFGQGTRLTVV.

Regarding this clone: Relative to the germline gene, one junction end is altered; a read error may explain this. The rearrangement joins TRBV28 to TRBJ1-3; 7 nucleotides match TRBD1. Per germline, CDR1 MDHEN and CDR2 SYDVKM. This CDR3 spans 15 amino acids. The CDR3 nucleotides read TGTGCCAGCAGCGACCGGACAGGCCGGGGAAGCACCATATATTTT. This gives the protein CASSDRTGRGSTIYF.

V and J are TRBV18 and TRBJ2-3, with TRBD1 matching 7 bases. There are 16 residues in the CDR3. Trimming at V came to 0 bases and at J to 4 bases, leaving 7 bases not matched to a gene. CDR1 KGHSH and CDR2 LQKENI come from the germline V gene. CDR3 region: CASSPPGTADSDTQYF. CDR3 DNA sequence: TGTGCCAGCTCACCACCAGGGACAGCAGACTCAGATACGCAGTATTTT.